This T cell receptor (beta chain) is from a study of T-cell reconstitution after alpha-beta-depleted transplantation in children. It was with unique molecular identifiers that the TCRbeta library was prepared. A single record per CDR3 protein comes from TCRdb applying MiXCR to the PCR reads. The repertoire consists of about 440,000 distinct CDR3 sequences, with approximately 41% occurring once and the leading ten covering 27%. Study-wide findings and caveats: After transplant, high TCRbeta diversity at day 60 in some patients arose from surviving recipient T cells and thymic progenitors.

Trimming took off 5 bases at V and 2 bases at J, with 10 bases between the two ends. This CDR3 is 15 amino acids long. The germline CDR1 and CDR2 sequences are SEHNR and FQNEAQ (reference sequence). This clonotype came up a few times. Its target is not known. Source: PBMCs, taken before TCRalphabeta/CD19-depleted stem cell transplant. The genes are TRBV7-9 and TRBJ2-6, with unresolved D. This TCR came from a girl aged 2-10 years with aplastic anemia, due to receive a stem cell transplant. CDR3 in DNA: TGTGCCAGCAGCCCATCCGAGGCTGGGGCCAACGTCCTGACTTTC. The encoded protein is CASSPSEAGANVLTF.